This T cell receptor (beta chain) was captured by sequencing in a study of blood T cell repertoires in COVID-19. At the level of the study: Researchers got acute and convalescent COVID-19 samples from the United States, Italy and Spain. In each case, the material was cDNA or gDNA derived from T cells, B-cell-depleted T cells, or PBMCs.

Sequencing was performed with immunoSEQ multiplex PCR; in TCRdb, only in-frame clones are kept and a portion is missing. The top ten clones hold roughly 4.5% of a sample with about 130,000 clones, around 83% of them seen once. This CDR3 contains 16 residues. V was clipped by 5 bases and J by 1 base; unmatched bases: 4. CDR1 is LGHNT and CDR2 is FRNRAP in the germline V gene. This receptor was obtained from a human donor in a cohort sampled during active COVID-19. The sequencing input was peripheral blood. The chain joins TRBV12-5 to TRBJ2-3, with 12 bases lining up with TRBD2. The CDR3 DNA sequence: TGTGCTAGTGGTCCCCTAGCGGGGGGGGGCACAGATACGCAGTATTTT. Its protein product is CASGPLAGGGTDTQYF.